In its sample, the clone carrying this T cell receptor (beta chain) was seen a few times. Its specificity is not known. TCRdb redid the calling of the 5' RACE reads with MiXCR, one entry per CDR3 protein. Of roughly 310,000 distinct CDR3 sequences detected, 15% appear once; the ten largest clones hold approximately 23%. The CDR3 covers 15 residues. V lost 3 bases and J lost 4; bases outside the gene matches: 5. These data are taken from a study of T-cell memory formation after mild COVID-19. Study-level findings and limits: Contracting CD8+ clones were enriched in EMRA, CD4+ mainly in CM and EM.

The TCR comes from a man younger than 35 who had mild COVID-19 (a few samples of this study predate the infection). Cell type and time point are not known. Sequenced material: PBMCs or a T cell subset sorted from them (not recorded which). This chain connects TRBV12-3 or TRBV12-4 to TRBJ1-5; TRBD1 matches 8 bases. The CDR3 nucleotides are TGTGCCAGCAGTTTCGCGGGACAGGCTAATCAGCCCCAGCATTTT. It specifies CASSFAGQANQPQHF.